This T cell receptor beta chain is drawn from a study of T cells in localized non-small cell lung cancer. The CDR3 is made up of 18 amino acids. CDR1 LNHNV and CDR2 YYDKDF come from the germline V gene (reference sequence). Trimming left V 3 bases short and J 4 bases short, with 22 bases between. With respect to this clone: The antigen is not known.

Study findings and constraints: A median of around 57 clones ranked among the top 100 in tumor appeared in adjacent lung. Because sequencing included only one region (of the tumor), heterogeneity remains possible.

Clones were read by immunoSEQ multiplex PCR, and TCRdb kept only the in-frame ones, dropping some. The sample includes roughly 35,000 clones, 80% to 95% of them seen just once. Source: peripheral blood mononuclear cells, taken before any cancer treatment. The TCR comes from a female donor aged 60 or older with stage II lung adenocarcinoma. V usage is TRBV15 and J usage is TRBJ1-5; D possibly corresponds to TRBD1 (6 bases). This chain's CDR3 is CATSSEISGHSRNQPQHF. The CDR3, as DNA: TGTGCCACCAGCAGCGAGATCTCGGGACACTCAAGAAATCAGCCCCAGCATTTT.